This record concerns one TCR beta chain sequence. Its matching antigen is unknown. This entry is derived from a study of T cell responses to AZD1222 COVID-19 vaccine. Notes on the study in general: Two doses of AZD1222 preceded a rise in Spike-specific TCR breadth and depth.

Libraries were prepared by immunoSEQ multiplex PCR; TCRdb keeps only in-frame clonotypes and omits some of them. The sample lists 100,000 to 150,000 clones, approximately 85% occurring once. The ends lost 6 bases at V and 1 base at J; junction bases unmatched: 6. There are 14 residues in the CDR3. Germline CDR1 reads MNHEY; CDR2 reads SVGAGI. The V and J genes are TRBV6-5 and TRBJ2-7; 7 bases agree with TRBD1. The source of this sequence is an adult in good health. Source: peripheral blood, taken on day 0 of AZD1222 vaccination. As DNA, the CDR3 is TGTGCCAGCAGATTGGACAGGTGGTCCTACGAGCAGTACTTC. Translation: CASRLDRWSYEQYF.